Below, 28 T cell receptor beta chains from the same sample are listed, as sequenced in a study of control samples from healthy donors and cancer patients. Some clones are missing from TCRdb's copy, which holds only in-frame ones; the method was immunoSEQ multiplex PCR. The sample shows around 150,000 clones, nearly 96% of them seen only once. The sequenced sample consisted of blood. Receptors were obtained from a woman aged 30 to 39 in good health.

The rearrangement links TRBV19 to TRBJ1-1; D may be TRBD1 (6 bases). The CDR3 extends over 15 amino acids. The ends were cut back, 6 bases at V and 1 base at J, with 15 bases in the middle. Germline V lookup: CDR1 LNHDA, CDR2 SQIVND (reference sequence). CDR3 protein: CASRTQGTPNTEAFF. Here the CDR3 DNA reads TGTGCCAGTAGGACTCAGGGGACACCGAACACTGAAGCTTTCTTT.

The chain joins TRBV5-6 to TRBJ1-6; 7 bases align to TRBD1. The CDR3 spans 16 residues. Unmatched junction bases numbered 11, after V lost 4 bases and J lost 7 bases. The V gene's germline CDR1 is SGHDT and CDR2 YYEEEE. CDR3 protein: CASSRAGQARNSPLHF. CDR3 DNA: TGTGCCAGCAGCAGAGCCGGACAGGCCCGAAATTCACCCCTCCACTTT.

V and J are TRBV11-2 and TRBJ1-1; D is ambiguous. Germline lookup yields CDR1 SGHAT and CDR2 FQNNGV. CDR3 length: 13 amino acids. V was cut by 5 bases and J by 5 bases, with 12 bases left in between. CDR3 region: CASSQPPATEAFF. The CDR3 coding sequence is TGTGCCAGCAGCCAACCTCCCGCGACTGAAGCTTTCTTT.

This chain connects TRBV30 to TRBJ2-3, with D perhaps given as TRBD1 or TRBD2 (6 bases each). CDR1 and CDR2 (germline): GTSNPN, SVGIG (reference sequence). This CDR3 region has 13 residues. Trimming pared 5 bases from V and 0 bases from J, leaving 9 bases between. CDR3 nucleotide sequence: TGTGCCTGGCGGGGGCTTAGCACAGATACGCAGTATTTT. Its translation: CAWRGLSTDTQYF. Looking up the rest from reference TRBV30 and TRBJ2-3 gives the full variable domain: SQTIHQWPATLVQPVGSPLSLECTVEGTSNPNLYWYRQAAGRGLQLLFYSVGIGQISSEVPQNLSASRPQDRQFILSSKKLLLSDSGFYLCAWRGLSTDTQYFGPGTRLTVL.

The chain has TRBV5-1 and TRBJ2-3; 15 bases align to TRBD2. The CDR3 is 18 residues long. Trimming at V came to 3 bases and at J to 5 bases, leaving 10 bases not matched to a gene. Germline loops: CDR1 SGHRS, CDR2 YFSETQ. The CDR3 DNA reads TGCGCCAGCAGCTGGGGACTAGCGGGAGGCCACGTCCAAGATACGCAGTATTTT. Amino acid sequence: CASSWGLAGGHVQDTQYF.

The V gene is TRBV18, the J gene TRBJ2-1; tentatively, D is TRBD1 (6 bases). The CDR3 spans 17 residues. In germline, CDR1 is KGHSH, CDR2 LQKENI. V was trimmed by 4 bases and J by 1 base, leaving 17 bases between them. The CDR3 DNA reads as TGTGCCAGCTCACTACATGCTGGTACAGGGTCCTACAATGAGCAGTTCTTC. This encodes CASSLHAGTGSYNEQFF. The variable domain in full, with the rest retrieved from reference TRBV18 and TRBJ2-1, is NAGVMQNPRHLVRRRGQEARLRCSPMKGHSHVYWYRQLPEEGLKFMVYLQKENIIDESGMPKERFSAEFPKEGPSILRIQQVVRGDSAAYFCASSLHAGTGSYNEQFFGPGTRLTVL.

The chain recombines TRBV2 with TRBJ1-2; D is possibly TRBD1 (5 bases). Germline CDR1 SNHLY, CDR2 FYNNEI. The V gene lost 5 bases and the J gene lost 5 bases, with 12 bases spanning the gap. The CDR3 extends over 13 amino acids. The chain's CDR3 is CASSLTAGYGYTF. The CDR3, as DNA: TGTGCCAGCAGTCTGACAGCGGGATATGGCTACACCTTC.

J is TRBJ1-5 and V is TRBV2; D uncertain. CDR3 length: 15 amino acids. Germline V CDR1 and CDR2: SNHLY, FYNNEI. Trimming removed 8 bases at V and 3 bases at J, with 17 bases between. The CDR3: CASRFSAGPNQPQHF. DNA for the CDR3: TGTGCCAGCCGTTTTAGTGCCGGGCCCAATCAGCCCCAGCATTTT.

V usage is TRBV24-1 and J usage is TRBJ2-1, with D possibly being TRBD2 (6 bases). The CDR3 has 17 residues. CDR1 and CDR2 from the germline V gene are KGHDR and SFDVKD. Trimming cost V 4 bases and J 10 bases, with 25 bases left between them. The CDR3 loop reads CATSDPSFGGRRREQFF. In DNA, the CDR3 is TGTGCCACCAGTGACCCATCATTCGGGGGTAGGAGAAGGGAGCAGTTCTTC.

This chain connects TRBV6-5 to TRBJ1-5, with D possibly being TRBD1 (5 bases). The V gene's germline CDR1 is MNHEY and CDR2 SVGAGI. The CDR3 runs 15 residues. V was pared by 2 bases and J by 4 bases, with 12 bases between. The CDR3 sequence: CASSYSTGQNQPQHF. In nucleotides, the CDR3 is TGTGCCAGCAGTTACAGCACAGGCCAGAATCAGCCCCAGCATTTT.

The V and J genes are TRBV21-1 and TRBJ2-2; TRBD2, the table's D call, was not compared with the DNA. TRBV21-1 is a documented pseudogene. CDR3 length: 20 residues. The CDR3 DNA reads TGTGCCAGCAGCAAATCCTGGGAGGACCCGATCCAACAAAACACCGGGGAGCTGTTTTTT. Translation: CASSKSWEDPIQQNTGELFF.

In its sample, this clone was seen a few times. The rearrangement uses TRBV5-4 and TRBJ1-2; tentative D call: TRBD1 (6 bases). The length of the CDR3 is 15 residues. Trimming shortened V by 0 bases and J by 4 bases, and 13 bases separated the two germline ends. CDR1 and CDR2 (germline): SGHNT, YYREEE (reference sequence). The CDR3 DNA follows: TGTGCCAGCAGCTTGGGGCCGACAGGAGCCTATGGCTACACCTTC. Its translation is CASSLGPTGAYGYTF.

In its sample, this clone was seen a few times. Other DNA sequences of this sample code for an identical CDR3. The rearrangement links TRBV9 to TRBJ2-7; 8 bases are shared with TRBD1. The CDR3 has 14 residues. The germline V gene encodes CDR1 SGDLS and CDR2 YYNGEE. Germline trimming cut 3 bases from V and 2 bases from J; bases unmatched to any gene: 4. The CDR3 spells CASSAGQVAYEQYF. The CDR3 nucleotides are TGTGCCAGCAGCGCGGGACAGGTCGCCTACGAGCAGTACTTC.

The chain has TRBV2 and TRBJ1-2; D remains ambiguous. The germline V gene has CDR1 SNHLY and CDR2 FYNNEI. The CDR3 has 16 amino acids. The germline V and J ends were trimmed by 2 bases and 4 bases, with 17 bases remaining between them. CDR3 DNA: TGTGCCAGCAGTGAACTTCGGCAGGCTAGATCCTATGGCTACACCTTC. This gives the protein CASSELRQARSYGYTF.

This clone was counted a single time. The junction departs from germline at one end; a sequencing error may be responsible. This chain connects TRBV2 to TRBJ1-2, with 10 positions matching TRBD1. The germline V gene encodes CDR1 SNHLY and CDR2 FYNNEI. This CDR3 spans 11 amino acids. In nucleotides, the CDR3 is TGTGCCAGCAGTATGAGGACAGGGGGACACTTC. Its protein is CASSMRTGGHF.

This chain connects TRBV9 to TRBJ2-4; a possible D gene is TRBD1 (6 bases). This CDR3 has 15 residues. The germline gives CDR1 SGDLS, CDR2 YYNGEE. Deletions cut 0 bases from V and 3 bases from J, with 10 bases between. CDR3 bases: TGTGCCAGCAGCGTAGCTCCAGGGGTCAAAAACATTCAGTACTTC. Protein: CASSVAPGVKNIQYF. Together with reference TRBV9 and TRBJ2-4, the CDR3 gives the full variable domain: DSGVTQTPKHLITATGQRVTLRCSPRSGDLSVYWYQQSLDQGLQFLIQYYNGEERAKGNILERFSAQQFPDLHSELNLSSLELGDSALYFCASSVAPGVKNIQYFGAGTRLSVL.

This chain connects TRBV19 to TRBJ2-1; TRBD1 might be the D (6 bases). CDR1 LNHDA and CDR2 SQIVND come from the germline V gene (reference sequence). The CDR3 sequence is 17 residues long. Trimming took off 7 bases at V and 4 bases at J, with 23 bases between the two ends. The CDR3 protein is CASTQFHSEGEYNEQFF. In nucleotides, the CDR3 is TGTGCCAGTACCCAATTTCATAGCGAGGGGGAGTACAATGAGCAGTTCTTC.

The genes are TRBV29-1 and TRBJ2-7; TRBD2 might be the D (5 bases). Germline values: CDR1 SQVTM, CDR2 ANQGSEA. The CDR3 is made up of 16 amino acids. Trimming shortened V by 5 bases and J by 1 base, and 21 bases separated the two germline ends. CDR3: CSVTPETGRTSYEQYF. CDR3 sequence (DNA): TGCAGCGTTACGCCGGAGACGGGGAGAACATCCTACGAGCAGTACTTC.

This chain uses TRBV5-6 with TRBJ1-3, with D unresolved. Trimming took off 0 bases at V and 8 bases at J, with 3 bases between the two ends. Per the germline V gene, CDR1 is SGHDT and CDR2 is YYEEEE. This CDR3 contains 11 residues. CDR3 coding DNA: TGTGCCAGCAGCTTGGGGTACACCATATATTTT. Translated, it gives CASSLGYTIYF.

V is TRBV12-3 or TRBV12-4 and J is TRBJ1-1, with D hard to call. The CDR3 sequence is 13 residues long. V lost 1 base, J lost 6 bases, and 9 bases lay in between. The CDR3 spells CASSLEVFSEAFF. The CDR3 DNA sequence: TGTGCCAGCAGTTTAGAGGTGTTCTCTGAAGCTTTCTTT.

The genes are TRBV5-1 and TRBJ1-2; D gene ambiguous. V was clipped by 4 bases and J by 3 bases, with 10 bases between them. Per germline, CDR1 SGHRS and CDR2 YFSETQ. The CDR3 extends over 13 amino acids. CDR3 sequence reads: CASSPSQYYGYTF. CDR3 DNA: TGCGCCAGCAGCCCTTCACAATACTATGGCTACACCTTC.

CDR3 in amino acids: CASSYRSVHYEQYF. The CDR3 coding sequence is TGTGCCAGCAGTTACCGTAGTGTACACTACGAGCAGTACTTC. The chain has TRBV6-5 and TRBJ2-7; D gene ambiguous. This CDR3 is 14 amino acids long. The germline CDR1 and CDR2 sequences are MNHEY and SVGAGI. V was trimmed by 2 bases and J by 3 bases, leaving 11 bases between them.

This clone was recorded once. This sequence joins TRBV30 and TRBJ2-1; unclear D gene. The ends were cut back, 5 bases at V and 12 bases at J, with 17 bases in the middle. Germline assignment: CDR1 GTSNPN and CDR2 SVGIG (reference sequence). This CDR3 has 12 amino acids. Written as DNA, the CDR3 is TGTGCCTGGGGAGACTCGGTAGTTTGGCAGTTCTTC. It encodes CAWGDSVVWQFF.

This chain connects TRBV29-1 to TRBJ2-5, with unresolved D. The V end lost 3 bases, the J end lost 5 bases, and 10 bases lay between the germline ends. From germline, CDR1 is SQVTM and CDR2 ANQGSEA. The CDR3 loop spans 12 amino acids. The CDR3 DNA reads as TGCAGCGTTGATTGGGGAAGGGAGACCCAGTACTTC. Protein: CSVDWGRETQYF.

The rearrangement uses TRBV28 and TRBJ2-2, with no clear D. Per the germline V gene, CDR1 is MDHEN and CDR2 is SYDVKM. Trimming left V 3 bases short and J 0 bases short, with 8 bases between. The CDR3 spans 15 residues. CDR3 sequence reads: CASSFFGANTGELFF. The CDR3 coding sequence is TGTGCCAGCAGTTTTTTCGGCGCGAACACCGGGGAGCTGTTTTTT. The full variable domain, rest sourced from reference TRBV28 and TRBJ2-2, is DVKVTQSSRYLVKRTGEKVFLECVQDMDHENMFWYRQDPGLGLRLIYFSYDVKMKEKGDIPEGYSVSREKKERFSLILESASTNQTSMYLCASSFFGANTGELFFGEGSRLTVL.

This rearrangement joins TRBV18 to TRBJ2-7; possibly TRBD1 or TRBD2 for D (5 bases each). Trimming took off 0 bases at V and 1 base at J, with 7 bases between the two ends. Germline lookup yields CDR1 KGHSH and CDR2 LQKENI. This CDR3 region has 14 residues. The DNA for the CDR3 is TGTGCCAGCTCACCACCGGGACGATCCTACGAGCAGTACTTC. Encoded protein: CASSPPGRSYEQYF.

The rearrangement links TRBV20-1 to TRBJ1-2; D perhaps matches TRBD1 (6 bases). Germline CDR1 reads DFQATT; CDR2 reads SNEGSKA (reference sequence). The CDR3 consists of 11 residues. V lost 3 bases to trimming and J lost 8 bases, with 10 bases between them. As DNA, the CDR3 is TGCAGTGCTAGGGCAGGGGAGGGCTACACCTTC. This codes for CSARAGEGYTF.

The chain is built from TRBV7-9 and TRBJ1-2, with unresolved D. The CDR3 is 14 residues long. Deletions cut 5 bases from V and 4 bases from J, with 14 bases between. Germline-derived CDR1 and CDR2 are SEHNR and FQNEAQ (reference sequence). This CDR3 is CASSANGFGYGYTF. The DNA of the CDR3 is TGTGCCAGCAGCGCCAACGGATTCGGCTATGGCTACACCTTC.